This TCR beta chain derives from a study of blood T cell repertoires in COVID-19 (dated by TCRdb to 2018 to 2021). As for the study more broadly: Samples from collaborators originated in the United States, Italy and Spain and spanned both the acute and convalescent phases of COVID-19. A freely available public database, intended as a resource for researchers studying the immune response to SARS-CoV-2, is where the repertoires were released. Samples were obtained from the ongoing ImmuneRACE study (first 160 participants) and from 1,000 to 1,500 subjects provided by 6 global collaborators. The sample metadata nearly always contained a de-identified subject ID, COVID-19 status, age in years and sex. The prospective study material was composed of cDNA or gDNA derived from T cells, B-cell-depleted T cells, or PBMCs. Subjects who had been exposed to COVID-19, were actively infected with it, or had recovered from it provided the deeply sampled blood TCRbeta repertoires that made up the dataset. Where HLA class I and class II types were available, the types were taken from metadata supplied by the sample provider, not from assay-based typing. On the study overall, not on this receptor specifically: How much clinical and demographic metadata was included differed by source and by participant, and the metadata was provided uncurated.

The collaborating institutions used their own protocols to collect whole blood in K2EDTA tubes. For TCRbeta analysis, collaborator samples were shipped as frozen whole blood, as isolated PBMCs, or as DNA extracted from either sample type. TCRbeta CDR3 regions were amplified from genomic DNA using the immunoSEQ Assay, a bias-controlled multiplex PCR. As for the authors' bioinformatics: Within the assay, amplification of reference gene primers was used to estimate how many nucleated cells each sample contained. Sequence reads were collapsed and filtered to measure the absolute abundance of every unique TCRbeta CDR3 rearrangement. Productive Simpson clonality was computed per sample as the square root of Simpson's diversity index over productive rearrangements. The clones in this table, taken by TCRdb from immuneACCESS, are in-frame only. Not every clone is retained; where verified, under half of the shortfall comes from an unresolved V gene, and the cause of the rest is unknown. The DNA gave D and trimming, while V, J and clone size come from that table. In this sample the table shows roughly 160,000 clones, 83% of which occur a single time. The ten largest account for roughly 1.9% of the sample.

Comment on this clone: Which antigen it targets is not known. Base quality data are lacking; no much larger clone is found one base away.

Specimen: peripheral blood. The receptor was derived from a woman of 80 years or more with acute or convalescent COVID-19.

The DNA sequence is TGTGCCTGGGGCAGGGGGCAACAGCCCCAGCATTTT. Its protein reads: CAWGRGQQPQHF. The V gene is TRBV30 and the J gene is TRBJ1-5, and 8 junction bases match TRBD1. The CDR3 sequence holds 12 residues, the cysteine and phenylalanine included. Only the CDR3 portion is preserved as DNA: 36 bases, with reading frame beginning at the first base. Trimmed from V: 5 bases; trimmed from J: 7 bases; junction bases lacking a gene match: 4. CDR1 and CDR2 (GTSNPN, SVGIG) derive from the germline V gene (reference sequence).